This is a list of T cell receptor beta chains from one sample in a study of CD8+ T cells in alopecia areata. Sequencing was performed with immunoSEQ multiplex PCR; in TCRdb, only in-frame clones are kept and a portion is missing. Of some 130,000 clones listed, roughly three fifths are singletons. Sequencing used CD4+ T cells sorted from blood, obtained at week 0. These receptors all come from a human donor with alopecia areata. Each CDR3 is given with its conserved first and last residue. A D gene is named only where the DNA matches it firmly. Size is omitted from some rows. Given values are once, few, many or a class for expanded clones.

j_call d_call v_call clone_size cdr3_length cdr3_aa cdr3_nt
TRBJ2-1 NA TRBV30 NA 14 CALDPSGHYNEQFF TGTGCCCTCGACCCCAGCGGTCACTACAATGAGCAGTTCTTC
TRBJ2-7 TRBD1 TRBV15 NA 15 CATSRLGQGSYEQYF TGTGCCACCAGCCGACTGGGACAGGGGTCCTACGAGCAGTACTTC
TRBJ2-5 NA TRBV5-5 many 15 CASSLESRGQETQYF TGTGCCAGCAGCTTGGAGTCTAGAGGACAAGAGACCCAGTACTTC
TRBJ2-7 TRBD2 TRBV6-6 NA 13 CASSYHGGSEQYF TGTGCCAGCAGTTACCACGGGGGGAGCGAGCAGTACTTC
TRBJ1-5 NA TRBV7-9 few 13 CASSLGGDQPQHF TGTGCCAGCAGCTTAGGGGGGGATCAGCCCCAGCATTTT
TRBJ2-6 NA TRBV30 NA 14 CAWSLPPGANVLTF TGTGCCTGGAGTCTCCCTCCTGGGGCCAACGTCCTGACTTTC
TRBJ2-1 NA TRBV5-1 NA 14 CASSLAAGANEQFF TGCGCCAGCAGCTTGGCGGCAGGGGCCAATGAGCAGTTCTTC
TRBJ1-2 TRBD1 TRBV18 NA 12 CASSSDRDGYTF TGTGCCAGCTCATCGGACAGGGACGGCTACACCTTC
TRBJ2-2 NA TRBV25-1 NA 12 CASSSPIGELFF TGTGCCAGCAGTTCTCCTATCGGGGAGCTGTTTTTT
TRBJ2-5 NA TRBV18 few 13 CASSPPGEETQYF TGTGCCAGCTCACCACCGGGGGAAGAGACCCAGTACTTC
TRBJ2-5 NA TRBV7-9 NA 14 CASTKAGGQETQYF TGTGCCAGCACTAAAGCAGGCGGCCAAGAGACCCAGTACTTC
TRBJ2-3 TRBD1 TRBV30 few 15 CAWSLGQGGTDTQYF TGTGCCTGGAGTTTGGGACAGGGCGGCACAGATACGCAGTATTTT
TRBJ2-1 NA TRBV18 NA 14 CASSPSITTDEQFF TGTGCCAGCTCGCCCTCGATTACAACTGATGAGCAGTTCTTC
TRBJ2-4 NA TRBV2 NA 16 CASSVGSGRRGNIQYF TGTGCCAGCAGTGTGGGGAGCGGACGGAGGGGGAACATTCAGTACTTC
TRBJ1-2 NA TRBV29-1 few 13 CSVGPGGAHGYTF TGCAGCGTTGGCCCCGGGGGGGCGCATGGCTACACCTTC
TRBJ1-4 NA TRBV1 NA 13 CTSSQEGGGKLFF TGCACCAGCAGCCAAGAGGGTGGGGGAAAACTGTTTTTT
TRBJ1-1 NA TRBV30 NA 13 CAWSPQPNTEAFF TGTGCCTGGAGTCCGCAACCCAACACTGAAGCTTTCTTT
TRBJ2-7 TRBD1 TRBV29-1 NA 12 CSVLDRGYEQYF TGCAGCGTTCTGGACAGGGGCTACGAGCAGTACTTC
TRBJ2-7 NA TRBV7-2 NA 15 CASSLEVRVDYEQYF TGTGCCAGCAGCTTAGAGGTGAGGGTTGACTACGAGCAGTACTTC
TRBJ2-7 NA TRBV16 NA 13 CASSPDITYEQYF TGTGCCAGCAGCCCGGACATCACCTACGAGCAGTACTTC
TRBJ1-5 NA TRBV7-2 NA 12 CASSSNNQPQHF TGTGCCAGCAGCTCAAACAATCAGCCCCAGCATTTT
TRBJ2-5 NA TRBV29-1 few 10 CSGAQETQYF TGCAGCGGGGCCCAAGAGACCCAGTACTTC
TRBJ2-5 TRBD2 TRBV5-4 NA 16 CASSLETSRVGETQYF TGTGCCAGCAGCTTGGAGACTAGCAGGGTGGGAGAGACCCAGTACTTC
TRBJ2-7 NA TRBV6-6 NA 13 CASSRTVSYEQYF TGTGCCAGCAGCCGGACAGTTTCCTACGAGCAGTACTTC
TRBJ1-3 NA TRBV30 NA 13 CAWSAGSGNTIYF TGTGCCTGGAGTGCGGGCTCTGGAAACACCATATATTTT
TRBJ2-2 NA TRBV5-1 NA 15 CASSLGTVTTGELFF TGCGCCAGCAGCTTGGGGACAGTGACTACCGGGGAGCTGTTTTTT
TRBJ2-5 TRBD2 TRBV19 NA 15 CASSHRGGAQETQYF TGTGCCAGTAGTCACCGCGGGGGGGCCCAAGAGACCCAGTACTTC
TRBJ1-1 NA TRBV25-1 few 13 CASSEWTNTEAFF TGTGCCAGCAGTGAATGGACAAACACTGAAGCTTTCTTT
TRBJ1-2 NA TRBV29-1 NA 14 CSVGIYTANYGYTF TGCAGCGTTGGAATTTATACCGCTAACTATGGCTACACCTTC
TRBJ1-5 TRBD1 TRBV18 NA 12 CASSLRGEPQHF TGTGCCAGCTCTCTCAGGGGGGAGCCCCAGCATTTT
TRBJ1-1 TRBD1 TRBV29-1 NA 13 CSVDRQGNTEAFF TGCAGCGTTGACAGACAGGGGAACACTGAAGCTTTCTTT
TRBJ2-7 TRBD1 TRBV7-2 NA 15 CASSQRTGGTYEQYF TGTGCCAGCAGCCAAAGGACAGGGGGCACCTACGAGCAGTACTTC
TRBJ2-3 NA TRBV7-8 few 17 CASSPLRVLTRTDTQYF TGTGCCAGCAGCCCCCTGAGGGTCCTAACGAGGACAGATACGCAGTATTTT
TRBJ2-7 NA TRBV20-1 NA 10 CSASRYEQYF TGCAGTGCTAGTAGGTACGAGCAGTACTTC
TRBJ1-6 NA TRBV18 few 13 CASSPATDSPLHF TGTGCCAGCTCACCGGCAACAGATTCACCCCTCCACTTT
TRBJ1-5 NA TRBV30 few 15 CAWSVGALGNQPQHF TGTGCCTGGAGTGTAGGGGCCCTGGGGAATCAGCCCCAGCATTTT
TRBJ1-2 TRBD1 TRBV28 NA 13 CASSLTTGDGYTF TGTGCCAGCAGTTTAACGACAGGGGATGGCTACACCTTC
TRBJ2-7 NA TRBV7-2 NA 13 CASSPAAGYEQYF TGTGCCAGCAGCCCCGCGGCAGGCTACGAGCAGTACTTC
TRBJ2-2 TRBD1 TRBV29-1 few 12 CSVQGVTGELFF TGCAGCGTTCAGGGGGTCACCGGGGAGCTGTTTTTT
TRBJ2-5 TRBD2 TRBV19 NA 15 CASSSAGGSQETQYF TGTGCCAGTAGTTCAGCGGGGGGAAGCCAAGAGACCCAGTACTTC
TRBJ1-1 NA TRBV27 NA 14 CASSSWTGNTEAFF TGTGCCAGCAGTTCTTGGACGGGGAACACTGAAGCTTTCTTT
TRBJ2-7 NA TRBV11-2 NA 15 CASSSLRESPYEQYF TGTGCCAGCAGCTCCCTCCGGGAATCCCCCTACGAGCAGTACTTC